This note documents a single T cell receptor beta chain sequence. Clones were read by immunoSEQ multiplex PCR, and TCRdb kept only the in-frame ones, dropping some. The sample contains some 1,100,000 clones, around 82% of which appear only once. This sample was taken from a study of shared clonotypes between healthy human individuals. CD45RA-negative memory and CD45RA+ naive subsets were split from the CD4+ cells. The CDR3 extends over 14 amino acids. V shed 5 bases and J shed 2 bases, with 12 bases lying between them. CDR1 and CDR2 from the germline V gene are MDHEN and SYDVKM. The TCR comes from a man younger than 30 in good health. Some clones in this sample may be carry-over from other donors' samples. This chain links TRBV28 with TRBJ2-5; D not resolved. The sequencing input was memory CD4+ T cells from PBMCs. Documented subset: CD45RA-negative fraction. CDR3 region: CASSPGPVQETQYF. In nucleotides, the CDR3 is TGTGCCAGCAGTCCCGGCCCCGTACAAGAGACCCAGTACTTC.